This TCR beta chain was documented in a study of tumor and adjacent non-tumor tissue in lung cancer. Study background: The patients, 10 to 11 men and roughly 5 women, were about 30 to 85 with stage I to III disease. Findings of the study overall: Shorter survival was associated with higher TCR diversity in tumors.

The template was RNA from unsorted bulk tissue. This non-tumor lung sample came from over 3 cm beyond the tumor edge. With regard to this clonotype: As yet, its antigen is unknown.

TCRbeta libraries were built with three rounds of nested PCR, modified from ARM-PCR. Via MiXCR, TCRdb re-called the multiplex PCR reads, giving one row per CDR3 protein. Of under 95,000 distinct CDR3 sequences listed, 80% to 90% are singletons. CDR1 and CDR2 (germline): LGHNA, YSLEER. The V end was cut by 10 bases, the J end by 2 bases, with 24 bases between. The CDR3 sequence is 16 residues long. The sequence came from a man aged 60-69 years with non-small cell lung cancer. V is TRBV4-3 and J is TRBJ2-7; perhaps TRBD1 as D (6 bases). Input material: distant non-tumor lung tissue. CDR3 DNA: TGCGCCAACAGGCAAGAGTATCCAGGGGTGACCTACGAGCAGTACTTC. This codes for CANRQEYPGVTYEQYF.